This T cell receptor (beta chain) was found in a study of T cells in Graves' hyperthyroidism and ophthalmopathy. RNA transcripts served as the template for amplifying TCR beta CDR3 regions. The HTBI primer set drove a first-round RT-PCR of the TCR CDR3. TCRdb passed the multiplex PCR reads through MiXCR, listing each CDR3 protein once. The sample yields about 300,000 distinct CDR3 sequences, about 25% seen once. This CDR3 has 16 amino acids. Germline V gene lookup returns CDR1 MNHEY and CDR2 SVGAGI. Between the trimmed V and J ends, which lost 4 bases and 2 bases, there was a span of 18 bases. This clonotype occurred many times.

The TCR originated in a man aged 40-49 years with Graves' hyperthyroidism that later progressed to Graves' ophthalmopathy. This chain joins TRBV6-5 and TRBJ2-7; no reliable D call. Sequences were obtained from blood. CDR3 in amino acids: CASSLYLTPGTYEQYF. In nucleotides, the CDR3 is TGTGCCAGCAGTTTGTATTTGACTCCCGGAACCTACGAGCAGTACTTC.